A single sample is the source of the 26 T cell receptor beta chains below, sequenced in a study of molecular identifiers for immune sequencing clone quantification (dated by TCRdb to 2016 to 2019). Library creation used PCR. The instrument given in TCRdb is Illumina HiSeq 4000. TCRdb redid the processing of the public reads, applying fastp at Q25 and MiXCR, and retained in-frame beta chains. Rows merge per CDR3 protein into single entries with the most common DNA and genes. In this sample the table shows about 640,000 distinct CDR3 sequences, 15% to 20% of which occur a single time. The ten largest make up 0.85% of the sample. Sequenced sample: naive CD8+ T cells from blood, with Jurkat cell RNA spiked in. The cell subset or site label of this sample denotes: FACS-sorted CD8+CD4-CCR7+CD45RA+ naive T cells. The receptor source for this set is a human donor in good health. Some libraries in this study had Jurkat cell RNA spiked in.

This clonotype has a count of ten or more. V usage is TRBV18 and J usage is TRBJ1-4; 9 bases agree with TRBD1. The CDR3 length is 17 residues. Germline CDR1 and CDR2: KGHSH and LQKENI. Unmatched junction bases numbered 10, after V lost 4 bases and J lost 4 bases. CDR3 in amino acids: CASSLIQPGQGNEKLFF. The CDR3, as DNA: TGTGCCAGCTCACTGATTCAACCGGGACAGGGTAATGAAAAACTGTTTTTT. Variable domain in full (rest from reference TRBV18 and TRBJ1-4): NAGVMQNPRHLVRRRGQEARLRCSPMKGHSHVYWYRQLPEEGLKFMVYLQKENIIDESGMPKERFSAEFPKEGPSILRIQQVVRGDSAAYFCASSLIQPGQGNEKLFFGSGTQLSVL.

This clonotype was detected ten times or more. The rearrangement links TRBV9 to TRBJ2-5, with D uncertain. CDR3 size: 14 residues. V lost 0 bases, J lost 2 bases, and 8 bases lay in between. The V gene's germline CDR1 is SGDLS and CDR2 YYNGEE. CDR3 residues: CASSVEGGQETQYF. CDR3 sequence (DNA): TGTGCCAGCAGCGTAGAAGGCGGACAAGAGACCCAGTACTTC.

This clonotype was picked up many times. The chain employs TRBV19 and TRBJ1-5; D gene ambiguous. V was pared by 4 bases and J by 5 bases, with 12 bases between. Germline V lookup: CDR1 LNHDA, CDR2 SQIVND (reference sequence). The length of the CDR3 is 14 residues. CDR3 in amino acids: CASSKDEPYQPQHF. The CDR3 nucleotides read TGTGCCAGTAGTAAGGACGAACCGTATCAGCCCCAGCATTTT.

Details on this clonotype: It may be a read error: a sequence one base away is much more abundant. The chain carries TRBV29-1 and TRBJ2-5; D perhaps matches TRBD1 (5 bases). This CDR3 spans 11 amino acids. CDR1 is SQVTM and CDR2 is ANQGSEA in the germline V gene. Here the CDR3 reads CSVVFPQGQCF. The CDR3 coding sequence is TGCAGCGTTGTATTCCCGCAGGGCCAGTGCTTC.

Notes on this clonotype: Lacking the conserved final phenylalanine or tryptophan, this CDR3 likely reflects a read error. The rearrangement joins TRBV4-1 to TRBJ2-3; the D gene is possibly TRBD2 (5 bases). The CDR3 runs 15 residues. Trimming removed 4 bases from V and 4 bases from J, with 15 bases in between. Germline lookup yields CDR1 MGHRA and CDR2 YSYEKL. The CDR3 bases are TGCGCCAGCAGCCGGGAGATGACTACTCCAGATACGCAGTATTCT. Its protein product is CASSREMTTPDTQYS.

This clonotype was detected many times. This sequence joins TRBV5-5 and TRBJ1-4, with D unclear. From germline, CDR1 is SGHKS and CDR2 YYEKEE (reference sequence). The CDR3 totals 17 residues. V was clipped by 1 base and J by 0 bases, with 13 bases between them. CDR3 nucleotide sequence: TGTGCCAGCAGCTTGTTTCCCTCGGCCTCAACTAATGAAAAACTGTTTTTT. Protein: CASSLFPSASTNEKLFF. Full variable domain (missing parts from reference TRBV5-5 and TRBJ1-4): DAGVTQSPTHLIKTRGQQVTLRCSPISGHKSVSWYQQVLGQGPQFIFQYYEKEERGRGNFPDRFSARQFPNYSSELNVNALLLGDSALYLCASSLFPSASTNEKLFFGSGTQLSVL.

This clonotype has at least ten counts. The chain has TRBV20-1 and TRBJ2-7; 10 bases agree with TRBD2. Trimming took 3 bases from V and 4 from J; bases not matched to a gene: 3. Per the germline V gene, CDR1 is DFQATT and CDR2 is SNEGSKA (reference sequence). This CDR3 comprises 13 residues. The CDR3 protein is CSASTSGTYEQYF. As DNA, the CDR3 is TGCAGTGCTAGTACTAGCGGGACTTACGAGCAGTACTTC.

Regarding this clonotype: The junction shows a germline mismatch at one end, possibly a read error. J is TRBJ2-7 and V is TRBV4-3; 8 bases map to TRBD1. The CDR3 covers 15 residues. Per germline, CDR1 LGHNA and CDR2 YSLEER. The CDR3 nucleotides read TGCGCCAGCAGCCAAGAGGACAGGGTCTCCAACGAGCAGTACTTC. The encoded protein is CASSQEDRVSNEQYF.

This clonotype was counted only a few times. For the CDR3, the DNA is TGCAGTGCCGTTATTAGCGGGACCAGCCAAAATGAGCAGTTCTTC. Its translation is CSAVISGTSQNEQFF. V is TRBV20-1 and J is TRBJ2-1, with 8 bases fitting TRBD2. In germline, CDR1 is DFQATT, CDR2 SNEGSKA (reference sequence). Trimming took 6 bases from V and 7 from J; bases not matched to a gene: 14. This CDR3 spans 15 amino acids.

The J gene is TRBJ2-2, the V gene TRBV24-1, with D possibly being TRBD1 (5 bases). Between the trimmed V and J ends, which lost 4 bases and 2 bases, there was a span of 13 bases. This CDR3 region has 16 residues. The germline V gene encodes CDR1 KGHDR and CDR2 SFDVKD. In DNA, the CDR3 is TGTGCCACCAGTGACCCCAAGCAGGGAAACACCGGGGAGCTGTTTTTT. Its translation is CATSDPKQGNTGELFF.

This clonotype was counted at least ten times. The chain's CDR3 is CSVEEGGLTQYF. The CDR3 DNA reads as TGCAGCGTTGAAGAAGGTGGGCTGACCCAGTACTTC. The rearrangement links TRBV29-1 to TRBJ2-5, with D unresolved. V lost 0 bases and J 7 bases, leaving 9 bases between the germline ends. The CDR3 consists of 12 residues. Germline values: CDR1 SQVTM, CDR2 ANQGSEA.

Many counts were recorded for this clonotype. This chain joins TRBV12-5 and TRBJ2-5, with 9 positions matching TRBD2. Germline V gene data show CDR1 as LGHNT and CDR2 as FRNRAP. The CDR3 extends over 14 amino acids. The ends lost 5 bases at V and 4 bases at J; junction bases unmatched: 5. CDR3: CASGQGLAGETQYF. The CDR3 DNA sequence: TGTGCTAGTGGTCAGGGACTAGCTGGAGAGACCCAGTACTTC. Complete variable domain (other parts from reference TRBV12-5 and TRBJ2-5): DARVTQTPRHKVTEMGQEVTMRCQPILGHNTVFWYRQTMMQGLELLAYFRNRAPLDDSGMPKDRFSAEMPDATLATLKIQPSEPRDSAVYFCASGQGLAGETQYFGPGTRLLVL.

In regard to this clonotype: This may be a read error, as it is one base from a much larger clone. V and J are TRBV6-5 and TRBJ2-5; D possibly uses TRBD1 or TRBD2 (6 bases each). The CDR3 is made up of 15 amino acids. Germline-derived CDR1 and CDR2 are MNHEY and SVGAGI. The CDR3: CAISQIQGLQETQYF. The DNA of the CDR3 is TGTGCCATCAGTCAAATACAGGGACTCCAAGAGACCCAGTACTTC.

This clonotype was recorded a few times. The genes are TRBV7-4 and TRBJ2-4; no definite D call. This CDR3 has 18 residues. Trimming left V 5 bases short and J 0 bases short, with 20 bases between. Germline CDR1 is SGHVT and CDR2 is SQSDAQ. The CDR3 DNA is TGTGCCAGCAGCGTCCCTTCGGAGCGCCAACTAGCCAAAAACATTCAGTACTTC. Amino acids: CASSVPSERQLAKNIQYF.

This clonotype was observed at least ten times. The rearrangement joins TRBV6-5 to TRBJ2-7; D gene unclear. Germline V gene lookup returns CDR1 MNHEY and CDR2 SVGAGI. V lost 5 bases and J lost 2, with 10 bases in between. The CDR3 totals 13 residues. The CDR3 here is CASSVAGPYEQYF. The CDR3 nucleotides are TGTGCCAGCAGTGTGGCCGGCCCCTACGAGCAGTACTTC.

There are many counts of this clonotype. V usage is TRBV6-2 or TRBV6-3 and J usage is TRBJ1-1; possibly TRBD1 for D (5 bases). V was clipped by 8 bases and J by 2 bases, with 9 bases between them. Germline loops: CDR1 MNHEY, CDR2 SVGEGT. The CDR3 length is 12 residues. This CDR3 reads CASYRTNTEAFF. The CDR3 nucleotides read TGTGCCAGCTACAGGACCAACACTGAAGCTTTCTTT.

This clonotype was found many times. The chain carries TRBV28 and TRBJ1-5; TRBD1 matches 9 bases. Germline CDR1 reads MDHEN; CDR2 reads SYDVKM. V lost 3 bases to trimming and J lost 6 bases; unmatched junction nucleotides: 18. This CDR3 spans 19 amino acids. The CDR3 loop reads CASSFIRDRDISRSQPQHF. CDR3 DNA sequence: TGTGCCAGCAGTTTTATCAGGGACAGGGATATTTCTAGGAGTCAGCCCCAGCATTTT.

The rearrangement uses TRBV24-1 and TRBJ2-2; TRBD2 agrees at 8 bases. With 3 bases clipped from V and 3 bases from J, the junction kept 5 bases outside the gene matches. From germline, CDR1 is KGHDR and CDR2 SFDVKD. CDR3 size: 16 residues. CDR3 region: CATSDTAGVYTGELFF. As DNA, the CDR3 is TGTGCCACCAGTGATACAGCGGGAGTGTACACCGGGGAGCTGTTTTTT.

This clonotype was counted at least ten times. The chain carries TRBV7-2 and TRBJ2-7; D unresolved. With 2 bases removed from V and 4 bases from J, the gap between germline ends came to 15 bases. The CDR3 is 15 residues long. Germline assignment: CDR1 SGHTA and CDR2 FQGNSA. CDR3 coding DNA: TGTGCCAGCAGCTTATTTTGGGGTGTAGGTTACGAGCAGTACTTC. Translation: CASSLFWGVGYEQYF. Variable domain in full (rest from reference TRBV7-2 and TRBJ2-7): GAGVSQSPSNKVTEKGKDVELRCDPISGHTALYWYRQSLGQGLEFLIYFQGNSAPDKSGLPSDRFSAERTGGSVSTLTIQRTQQEDSAVYLCASSLFWGVGYEQYFGPGTRLTVT.

This clonotype was found many times. The chain links TRBV19 to TRBJ2-2; D is uncertain. Trimming removed 3 bases at V and 2 bases at J, with 10 bases between. The germline gives CDR1 LNHDA, CDR2 SQIVND (reference sequence). The CDR3 loop spans 15 amino acids. Written as DNA, the CDR3 is TGTGCCAGTAGTATTTGGCATATCAACACCGGGGAGCTGTTTTTT. Encoded protein: CASSIWHINTGELFF.

The sample holds many counts of this clonotype. This sequence joins TRBV5-1 and TRBJ2-1, with D unresolved. V was clipped by 0 bases and J by 2 bases, with 6 bases between them. The CDR3 loop spans 14 amino acids. Looked up from germline, CDR1 is SGHRS and CDR2 is YFSETQ. This CDR3 is CASSLDSTYNEQFF. The CDR3 nucleotides read TGCGCCAGCAGCTTGGACAGCACCTACAATGAGCAGTTCTTC.

In the case of this clonotype: The junction departs from germline at one end; a sequencing error may be responsible. The rearrangement joins TRBV15 to TRBJ1-1; 7 bases match TRBD1. The CDR3 is 13 amino acids. The germline gives CDR1 LNHNV, CDR2 YYDKDF (reference sequence). The chain's CDR3 is CAASRPDRVEAFF. CDR3 DNA: TGTGCCGCCAGCAGACCAGACAGGGTTGAAGCTTTCTTT.

To note about this clonotype: A much larger clone lies a single base off, so this may be a read error. The chain joins TRBV13 to TRBJ2-7; 7 bases map to TRBD1. There are 13 residues in the CDR3. Germline V lookup: CDR1 PRHDT, CDR2 FYEKMQ (reference sequence). The trim removed 8 bases at V and 8 bases at J, leaving 12 bases unmatched. The chain's CDR3 is CASLGQGDHKQYF. In DNA form, the CDR3 reads TGTGCCAGCCTGGGGCAGGGGGACCACAAGCAGTACTTC.

For this clonotype: This may stem from a read error, because a much larger clone lies one nucleotide away. The chain has TRBV9 and TRBJ2-7, with D uncertain. The CDR3 runs to 14 residues. CDR1 and CDR2 (germline): SGDLS, YYNGEE. DNA of the CDR3: TGTGCCAGCAGCGTAGCTCAGGTAGGGTACGAGCGGTACTTC. Protein product: CASSVAQVGYERYF.

This clonotype was seen at least ten times. The rearrangement joins TRBV7-8 to TRBJ1-5, with D maybe TRBD1 (5 bases). V was shortened by 11 bases and J by 2 bases, with 16 bases between the two germline ends. The CDR3 spans 14 residues. Germline assignment: CDR1 SGHVS and CDR2 FQNEAQ. The CDR3: CARTRSDGNQPQHF. CDR3 coding DNA: TGTGCCCGGACAAGGTCGGATGGCAATCAGCCCCAGCATTTT.

This clonotype was recorded at least ten times. V usage is TRBV7-2 and J usage is TRBJ2-7; TRBD2 might be the D (6 bases). This CDR3 spans 13 amino acids. The V gene's germline CDR1 is SGHTA and CDR2 FQGNSA. V was cut by 3 bases and J by 3 bases, with 9 bases left in between. CDR3 protein: CASSFGGYYEQYF. CDR3 nucleotides: TGTGCCAGCAGCTTTGGAGGGTACTACGAGCAGTACTTC.